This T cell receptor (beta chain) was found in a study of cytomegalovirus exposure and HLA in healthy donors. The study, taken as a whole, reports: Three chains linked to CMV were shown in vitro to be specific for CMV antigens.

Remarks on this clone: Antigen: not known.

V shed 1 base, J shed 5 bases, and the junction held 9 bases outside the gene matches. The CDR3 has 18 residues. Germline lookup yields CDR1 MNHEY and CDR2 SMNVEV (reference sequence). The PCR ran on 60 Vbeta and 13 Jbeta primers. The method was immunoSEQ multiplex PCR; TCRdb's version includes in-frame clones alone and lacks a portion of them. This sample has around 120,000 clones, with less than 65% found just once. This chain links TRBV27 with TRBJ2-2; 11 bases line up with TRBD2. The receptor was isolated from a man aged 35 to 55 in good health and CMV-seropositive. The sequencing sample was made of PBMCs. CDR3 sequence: CASSLFAPGLAETGELFF. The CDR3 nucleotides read TGTGCCAGCAGTTTATTTGCCCCGGGACTAGCGGAGACCGGGGAGCTGTTTTTT.